This TCR beta chain emerged from a study of T cell changes during pregnancy in multiple sclerosis. V lost 7 bases to trimming and J lost 5 bases; unmatched junction nucleotides: 13. The CDR3 runs 15 residues. CDR1 is SGHTA and CDR2 is FQGNSA in the germline V gene. Only in-frame clones appear in the TCRdb table, and some are missing; sequencing was by immunoSEQ multiplex PCR. This sample has 70,000 to 80,000 clones, with roughly 93% found just once. This clonotype was sampled from a female donor with multiple sclerosis, enrolled in a pregnancy study. The sample was peripheral blood, taken in the first trimester of pregnancy. The J gene is TRBJ2-5, the V gene TRBV7-2; 7 nucleotides agree with TRBD2. In DNA, the CDR3 is TGTGCCAGCACCTTCCTAGCGGCGTCAGGGGAGACCCAGTACTTC. It encodes CASTFLAASGETQYF.